This paragraph covers one T cell receptor (beta chain) sequence. This clone's antigen is unknown. Base qualities are not recorded, but no much larger clone differs from it by a single base. This sample is drawn from a study of blood T cell repertoires in COVID-19 (dated by TCRdb to the early 2020s). Some background on the complete study: The collaborator samples originated in the United States, Italy and Spain and spanned the acute and convalescent phases of COVID-19. The material from the prospective study consisted of cDNA or gDNA derived from T cells, B-cell-depleted T cells, or PBMCs. Deeply sampled blood TCRbeta repertoires from subjects exposed to, actively infected with, or recovered from COVID-19 were included in the dataset. The repertoires were released in a freely available public database intended as a resource for research on the immune response to SARS-CoV-2. The samples were drawn from the first 160 participants of the ongoing ImmuneRACE study and from over 950 subjects provided by 6 global collaborators. Nearly every sample came with metadata listing a de-identified subject ID, COVID-19 status, age in years and sex. Where available, HLA class I and class II types were taken from metadata supplied by the sample provider and were not determined by assay-based typing. The research as a whole found: Clinical and demographic metadata were provided uncurated, with the amount varying by source and participant.

TCRbeta CDR3 regions were amplified from genomic DNA by means of the immunoSEQ Assay, a bias-controlled multiplex PCR. In the original analysis: The number of nucleated cells in each sample was estimated from the amplification of reference gene primers within the assay. To quantify the absolute abundance of each unique TCRbeta CDR3 rearrangement, sequence reads were collapsed and filtered. For each sample, productive Simpson clonality was calculated as the square root of Simpson's diversity index across productive rearrangements. TCRdb holds this immuneACCESS table with in-frame rearrangements only. Some clones are missing; in checked studies, unresolved V genes explain under half, and the rest has no known cause. Clonal size and the V and J genes are those of that table, whereas D and trimming came from the DNA. Counted in this sample were around 320,000 clones; roughly 89% of them appeared once. The leading ten clones occupy roughly 10% of the sample.

The CDR3 measures 12 amino acids from cysteine to phenylalanine. Left in the record is the CDR3 DNA by itself, 36 bases read in frame from the first base. V is pared back by 10 bases and J by 3 bases, with 12 bases lying between the germline termini. The germline V gene (reference sequence) provides CDR1 LNHDA and CDR2 SQIVND. In Seattle, one collaborating source enrolled patients while the infection was active and tracked those patients longitudinally over the course of disease. Whole blood was collected in K2EDTA tubes by collaborating institutions according to the institutions' own protocols. Collaborator samples were shipped for TCRbeta analysis as frozen whole blood, isolated PBMCs, or DNA extracted from either sample type.

Sequenced material: peripheral blood. This TCR was recovered from a woman in her 30s with COVID-19, enrolled during active disease. The rearranged segments are TRBV19 and TRBJ1-1, with TRBD1 tentatively as D gene (6 bases match). The DNA sequence is given as TGTGCCACCCAGGGGTGGGACACTGAAGCTTTCTTT. Its protein is CATQGWDTEAFF.